This passage covers 3 T cell receptor beta chains from one sample sequenced in a study of identical twins' blood T cells. TCRdb ran MiXCR on the 5' RACE reads and lists one entry per CDR3 protein. Of hundreds of thousands of distinct CDR3 sequences in the sample, under 30% were seen once. Sequencing was carried out using PBMCs. The receptors were sampled from a woman aged 18-49 years in good health.

This clonotype was found a few times. The J gene is TRBJ2-5, the V gene TRBV5-1, with D uncertain. V dropped 5 bases and J dropped 2 bases, with 16 bases sitting between them. The CDR3 contains 15 residues. Germline V gene sequence: CDR1 SGHRS, CDR2 YFSETQ. The chain's CDR3 is CASRSTDRLQETQYF. The CDR3 DNA sequence: TGCGCCAGCAGAAGTACTGACCGTTTACAAGAGACCCAGTACTTC.

Points on this clonotype: It may be a read error: a sequence one base away is much more abundant. This chain joins TRBV3-1 and TRBJ1-3, with 7 nucleotides matching TRBD1. The germline CDR1 and CDR2 sequences are LGHDT and YNNKEL (reference sequence). The length of the CDR3 is 16 residues. CDR3 sequence: CASSQGGQDSGNTRYF. In DNA, the CDR3 is TGTGCCAGCAGCCAGGGTGGACAGGACTCTGGAAACACCAGATATTTT.

This chain joins TRBV6-1 and TRBJ1-3; no firm D call. Germline assignment: CDR1 MNHNS and CDR2 SASEGT. Trimming stripped 7 bases from V and 4 bases from J, with 5 bases between. This CDR3 has 11 amino acids. The CDR3 region is CASNLGNTIYF. The CDR3 DNA follows: TGTGCCAGCAACTTGGGAAACACCATATATTTT.